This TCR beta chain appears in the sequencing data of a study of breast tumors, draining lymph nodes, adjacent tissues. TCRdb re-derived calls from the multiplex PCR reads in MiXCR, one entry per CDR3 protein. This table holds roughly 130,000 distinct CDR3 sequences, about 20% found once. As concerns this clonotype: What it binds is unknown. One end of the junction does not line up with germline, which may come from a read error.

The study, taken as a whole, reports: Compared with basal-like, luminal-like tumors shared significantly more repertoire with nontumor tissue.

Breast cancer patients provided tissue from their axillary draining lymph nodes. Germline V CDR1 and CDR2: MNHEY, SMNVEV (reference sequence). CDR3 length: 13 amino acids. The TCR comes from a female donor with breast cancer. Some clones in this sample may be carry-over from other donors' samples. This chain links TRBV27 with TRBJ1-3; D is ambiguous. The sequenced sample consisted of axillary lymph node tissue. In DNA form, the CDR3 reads TGTGCCAGCAGTAGCTACTCTGGAAACACCACATATTTT. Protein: CASSSYSGNTTYF.